The 6 T cell receptor beta chains listed next were all sequenced from one sample in a study of Graves' ophthalmopathy and Graves' hyperthyroidism. The study amplified TCR beta CDR3 regions using RNA transcripts. An initial RT-PCR round employing HTBI primers preceded a second-round multiplex PCR. From the multiplex PCR reads, TCRdb called clonotypes with MiXCR, one entry per CDR3 protein. The sample lists more than 1,000,000 distinct CDR3 sequences; about 40% were seen once. Material for sequencing was peripheral blood or thyroid tissue (not recorded which). Receptors were obtained from an adult man with Graves' hyperthyroidism.

The chain employs TRBV25-1 and TRBJ1-5; D gene uncertain. Trimming took off 8 bases at V and 4 bases at J, with 18 bases between the two ends. Germline lookup yields CDR1 MGHDK and CDR2 SYGVNS. The CDR3 is 15 residues long. The chain's CDR3 is CASGLAVLGNQPQHF. The CDR3 region has the DNA TGTGCCAGCGGCTTGGCCGTGTTGGGGAATCAGCCCCAGCATTTT.

The rearrangement joins TRBV20-1 to TRBJ2-7; D is unclear. In germline, CDR1 is DFQATT, CDR2 SNEGSKA (reference sequence). The CDR3 sequence is 12 residues long. V dropped 2 bases and J dropped 0 bases, with 5 bases sitting between them. The CDR3 sequence: CSARKDSYEQYF. In nucleotides, the CDR3 is TGCAGTGCTAGAAAGGACTCCTACGAGCAGTACTTC.

The chain is built from TRBV29-1 and TRBJ1-3; 10 nucleotides match TRBD1. V lost 6 bases and J lost 8; bases outside the gene matches: 16. CDR3 length: 16 residues. Germline V CDR1 and CDR2: SQVTM, ANQGSEA. The CDR3 bases are TGCAGCGTCCTCCGGGACAGGGGAGACTATGGCTACACCATATATTTT. Amino acids: CSVLRDRGDYGYTIYF.

This clonotype has just a few counts. The chain carries TRBV6-6 and TRBJ2-7, with D perhaps TRBD2 (5 bases). V lost 8 bases, J lost 4 bases, and 24 bases lay in between. The CDR3 runs to 16 residues. Germline loops: CDR1 MNHNY, CDR2 SVGAGI (reference sequence). CDR3 sequence reads: CASCRSMGSSSYEQYF. CDR3 DNA sequence: TGTGCCAGCTGCCGAAGCATGGGGAGTAGCTCTTACGAGCAGTACTTC.

In its sample, this clonotype was seen a few times. A much larger clone sits a single nucleotide away, making a read error possible. Because it lacks the conserved phenylalanine or tryptophan at the end, this CDR3 is likely a read error. This sequence joins TRBV7-9 and TRBJ2-5, with D unresolved. The CDR3 is made up of 13 amino acids. CDR1 and CDR2 (germline): SEHNR, FQNEAQ (reference sequence). Trimming cost V 1 base and J 3 bases, with 6 bases left between them. The CDR3 DNA reads as TGTGCCAGCAGCTTAGGTCATAAAGAGACCCAGTACCTC. Amino acid sequence: CASSLGHKETQYL.

As for this clonotype: A much larger clonotype is one base distant, so this may be a read error. The chain carries TRBV10-3 and TRBJ1-2, with D perhaps matching TRBD1 (6 bases). CDR1 and CDR2 from the germline V gene are ENHRY and SYGVKD. The CDR3 is 13 amino acids. V lost 6 bases, J lost 6 bases, and 14 bases lay in between. Here the CDR3 DNA reads TGTGCCATCAGCCCGAACGGGGACAATGGCTACACCTTC. It specifies CAISPNGDNGYTF.